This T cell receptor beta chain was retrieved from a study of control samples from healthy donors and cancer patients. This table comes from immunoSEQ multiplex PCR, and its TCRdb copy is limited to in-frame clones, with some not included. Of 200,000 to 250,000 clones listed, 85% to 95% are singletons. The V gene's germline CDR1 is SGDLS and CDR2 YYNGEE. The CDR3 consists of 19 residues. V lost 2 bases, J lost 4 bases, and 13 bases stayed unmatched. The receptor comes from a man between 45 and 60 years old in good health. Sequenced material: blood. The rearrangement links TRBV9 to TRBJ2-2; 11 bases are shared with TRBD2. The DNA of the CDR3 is TGTGCCAGCAGCGTTGGAATTAGCGGGGGGGCCTCGGTCACCGGGGAGCTGTTTTTT. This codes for CASSVGISGGASVTGELFF.